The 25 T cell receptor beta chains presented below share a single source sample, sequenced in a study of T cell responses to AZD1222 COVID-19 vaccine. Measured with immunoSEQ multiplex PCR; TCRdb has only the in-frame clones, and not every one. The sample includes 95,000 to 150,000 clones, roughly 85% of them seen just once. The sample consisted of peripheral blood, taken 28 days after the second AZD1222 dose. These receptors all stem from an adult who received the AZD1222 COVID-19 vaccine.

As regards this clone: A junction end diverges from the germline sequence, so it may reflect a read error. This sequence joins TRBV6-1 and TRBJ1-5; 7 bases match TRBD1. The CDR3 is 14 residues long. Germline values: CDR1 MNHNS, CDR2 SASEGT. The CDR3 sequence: CASSESLTGRAGVF. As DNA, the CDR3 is TGTGCCAGCAGTGAATCGCTGACAGGGCGGGCCGGGGTTTTT.

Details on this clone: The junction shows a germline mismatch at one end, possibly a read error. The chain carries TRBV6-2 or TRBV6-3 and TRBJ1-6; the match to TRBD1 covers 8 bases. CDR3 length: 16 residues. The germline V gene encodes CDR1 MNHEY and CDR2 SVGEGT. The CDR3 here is CASSYPTGADNSPLHF. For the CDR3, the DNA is TGTGCCAGTAGTTATCCGACAGGGGCCGATAATTCACCCCTCCACTTT.

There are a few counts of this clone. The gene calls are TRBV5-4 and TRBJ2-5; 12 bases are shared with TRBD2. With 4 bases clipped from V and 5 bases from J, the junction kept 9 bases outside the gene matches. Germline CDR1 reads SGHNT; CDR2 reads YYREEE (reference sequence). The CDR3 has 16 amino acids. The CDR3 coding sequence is TGTGCCAGCAGCCCAGGACTAGCGGGGAGGTGGGAGACCCAGTACTTC. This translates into CASSPGLAGRWETQYF.

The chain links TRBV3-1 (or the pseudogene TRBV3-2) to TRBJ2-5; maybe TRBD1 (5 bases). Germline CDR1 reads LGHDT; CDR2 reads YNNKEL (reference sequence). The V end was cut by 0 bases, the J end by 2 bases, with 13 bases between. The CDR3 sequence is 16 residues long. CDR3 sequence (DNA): TGTGCCAGCAGCCAAGAGTTTGGTGGACAACAAGAGACCCAGTACTTC. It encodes CASSQEFGGQQETQYF.

CDR3 amino acids: CASSLGAGYNEQFF. The CDR3 DNA is TGTGCCAGCAGCTTAGGGGCAGGCTACAATGAGCAGTTCTTC. The chain uses TRBV13 and TRBJ2-1; D remains unclear. Looked up from germline, CDR1 is PRHDT and CDR2 is FYEKMQ (reference sequence). The ends were cut back, 0 bases at V and 3 bases at J, with 6 bases in the middle. This CDR3 spans 14 amino acids.

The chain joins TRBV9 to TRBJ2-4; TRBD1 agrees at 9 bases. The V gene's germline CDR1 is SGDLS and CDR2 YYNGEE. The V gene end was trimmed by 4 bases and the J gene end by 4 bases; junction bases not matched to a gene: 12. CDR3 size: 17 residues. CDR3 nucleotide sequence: TGTGCCAGCAGCCCCCGATGGACAGGGGCCGAGAAAAACATTCAGTACTTC. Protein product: CASSPRWTGAEKNIQYF.

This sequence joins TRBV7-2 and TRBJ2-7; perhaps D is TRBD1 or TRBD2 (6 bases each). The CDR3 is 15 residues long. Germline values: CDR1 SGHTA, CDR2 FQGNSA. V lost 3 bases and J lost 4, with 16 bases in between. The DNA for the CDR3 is TGTGCCAGCAGCTTTCTGACAGGAGGGGGATACGAGCAGTACTTC. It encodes CASSFLTGGGYEQYF.

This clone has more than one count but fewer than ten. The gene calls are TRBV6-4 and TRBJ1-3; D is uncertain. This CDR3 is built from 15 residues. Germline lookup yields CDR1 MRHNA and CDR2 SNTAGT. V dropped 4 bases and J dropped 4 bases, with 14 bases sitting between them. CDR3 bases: TGTGCCAGCAGTGCCCGGACGTATCTAGGAAACACCATATATTTT. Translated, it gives CASSARTYLGNTIYF.

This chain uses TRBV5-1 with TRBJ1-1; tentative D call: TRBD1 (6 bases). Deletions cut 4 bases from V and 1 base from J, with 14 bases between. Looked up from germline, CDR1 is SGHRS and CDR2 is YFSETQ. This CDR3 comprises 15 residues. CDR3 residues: CASSLQGSRNTEAFF. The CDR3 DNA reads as TGCGCCAGCAGCCTGCAGGGGTCGAGGAACACTGAAGCTTTCTTT.

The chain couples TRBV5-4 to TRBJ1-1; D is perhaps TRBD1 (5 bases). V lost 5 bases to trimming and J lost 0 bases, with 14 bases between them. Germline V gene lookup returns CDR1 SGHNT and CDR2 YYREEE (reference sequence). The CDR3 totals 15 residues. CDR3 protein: CASRSTGTVNTEAFF. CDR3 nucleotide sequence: TGTGCCAGCAGGTCGACCGGGACTGTGAACACTGAAGCTTTCTTT.

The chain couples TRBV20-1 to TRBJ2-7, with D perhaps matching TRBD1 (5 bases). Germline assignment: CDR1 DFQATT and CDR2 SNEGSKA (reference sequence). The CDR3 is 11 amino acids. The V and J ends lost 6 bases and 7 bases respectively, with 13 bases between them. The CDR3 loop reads CSAHYRSEQYF. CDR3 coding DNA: TGCAGTGCCCATTACAGGTCGGAGCAGTACTTC.

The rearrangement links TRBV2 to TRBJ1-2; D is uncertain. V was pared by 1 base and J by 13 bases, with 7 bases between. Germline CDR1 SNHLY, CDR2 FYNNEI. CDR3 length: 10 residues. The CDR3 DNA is TGTGCCAGCAGTGAAGGACGGCGCACCTTC. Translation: CASSEGRRTF. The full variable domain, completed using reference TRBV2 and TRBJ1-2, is EPEVTQTPSHQVTQMGQEVILRCVPISNHLYFYWYRQILGQKVEFLVSFYNNEISEKSEIFDDQFSVERPDGSNFTLKIRSTKLEDSAMYFCASSEGRRTFGSGTRLTVV.

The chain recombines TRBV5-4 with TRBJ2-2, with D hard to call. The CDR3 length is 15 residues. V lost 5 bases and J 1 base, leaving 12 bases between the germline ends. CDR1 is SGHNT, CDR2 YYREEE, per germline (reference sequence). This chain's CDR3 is CASRAEDLNTGELFF. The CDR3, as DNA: TGTGCCAGCAGAGCAGAGGACCTGAACACCGGGGAGCTGTTTTTT.

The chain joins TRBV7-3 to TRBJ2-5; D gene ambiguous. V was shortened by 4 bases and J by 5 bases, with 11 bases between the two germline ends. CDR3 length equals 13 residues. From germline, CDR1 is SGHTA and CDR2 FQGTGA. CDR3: CASSSYEEETQYF. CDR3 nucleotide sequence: TGTGCCAGCAGCTCCTACGAGGAGGAGACCCAGTACTTC.

The CDR3, as DNA: TGTGCCAGCAGCTACCAAGCGGGGGTAGCGGAGACCCAGTACTTC. It yields the protein CASSYQAGVAETQYF. The chain employs TRBV7-2 and TRBJ2-5; TRBD2 aligns across 8 bases. The CDR3 is 15 amino acids. V was clipped by 4 bases and J by 5 bases; unmatched bases: 9. CDR1 and CDR2 from the germline V gene are SGHTA and FQGNSA.

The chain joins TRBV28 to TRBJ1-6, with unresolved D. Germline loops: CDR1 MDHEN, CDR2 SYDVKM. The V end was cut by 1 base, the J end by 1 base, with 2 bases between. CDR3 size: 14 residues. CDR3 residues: CASSLYSYNSPLHF. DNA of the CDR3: TGTGCCAGCAGTTTATATTCCTATAATTCACCCCTCCACTTT.

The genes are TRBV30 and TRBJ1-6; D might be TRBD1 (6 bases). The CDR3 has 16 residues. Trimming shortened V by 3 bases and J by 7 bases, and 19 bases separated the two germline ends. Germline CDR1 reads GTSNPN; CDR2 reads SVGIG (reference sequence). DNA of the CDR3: TGTGCCTGGAGCGCTGTTACCGGGACAAAAAATTCACCCCTCCACTTT. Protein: CAWSAVTGTKNSPLHF.

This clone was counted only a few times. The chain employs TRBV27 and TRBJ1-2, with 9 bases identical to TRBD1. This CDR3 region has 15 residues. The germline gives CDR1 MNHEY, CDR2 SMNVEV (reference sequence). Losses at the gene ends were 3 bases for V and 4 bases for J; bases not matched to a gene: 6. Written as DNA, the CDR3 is TGTGCCAGCAGTTTTTCCCGGACAGGGGCCTATGGCTACACCTTC. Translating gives CASSFSRTGAYGYTF.

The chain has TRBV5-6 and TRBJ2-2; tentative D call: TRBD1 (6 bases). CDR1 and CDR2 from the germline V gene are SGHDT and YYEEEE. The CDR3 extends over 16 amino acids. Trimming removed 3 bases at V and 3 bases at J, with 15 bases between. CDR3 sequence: CASSSRTVVDTGELFF. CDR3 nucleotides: TGTGCCAGCAGCTCTAGGACAGTGGTGGACACCGGGGAGCTGTTTTTT.

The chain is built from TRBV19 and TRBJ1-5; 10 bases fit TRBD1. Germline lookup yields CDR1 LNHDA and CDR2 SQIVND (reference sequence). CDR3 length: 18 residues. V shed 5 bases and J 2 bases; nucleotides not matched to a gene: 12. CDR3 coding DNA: TGTGCCAGTAGTCACCGGGACAGGGGAAGCAAGGGCAATCAGCCCCAGCATTTT. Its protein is CASSHRDRGSKGNQPQHF.

DNA for the CDR3: TGTGCCAGCAGTTCAACAGGGTCCGAGCAGTACTTC. It codes for CASSSTGSEQYF. This chain links TRBV12-3 or TRBV12-4 with TRBJ2-7; D is possibly TRBD1 (6 bases). Trimming cost V 4 bases and J 6 bases, with 10 bases left between them. This CDR3 has 12 residues.

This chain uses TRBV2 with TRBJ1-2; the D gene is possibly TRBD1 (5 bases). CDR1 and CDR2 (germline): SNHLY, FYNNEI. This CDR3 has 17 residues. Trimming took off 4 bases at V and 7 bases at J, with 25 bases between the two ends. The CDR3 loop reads CASSVRGATGSVSGYTF. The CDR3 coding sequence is TGTGCCAGCAGTGTAAGGGGCGCAACGGGATCAGTCTCTGGCTACACCTTC.

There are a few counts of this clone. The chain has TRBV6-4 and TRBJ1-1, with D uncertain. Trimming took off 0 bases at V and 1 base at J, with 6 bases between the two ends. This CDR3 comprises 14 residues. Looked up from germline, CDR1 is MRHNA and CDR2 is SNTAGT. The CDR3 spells CASSDSNRNTEAFF. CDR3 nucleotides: TGTGCCAGCAGTGACTCGAACAGGAACACTGAAGCTTTCTTT.

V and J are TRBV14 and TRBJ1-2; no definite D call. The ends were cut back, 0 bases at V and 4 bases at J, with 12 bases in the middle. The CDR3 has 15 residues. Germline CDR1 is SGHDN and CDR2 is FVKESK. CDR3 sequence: CASSQDRGALYGYTF. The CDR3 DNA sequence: TGTGCCAGCAGCCAAGATAGAGGCGCCCTCTATGGCTACACCTTC. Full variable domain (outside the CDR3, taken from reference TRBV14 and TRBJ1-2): EAGVTQFPSHSVIEKGQTVTLRCDPISGHDNLYWYRRVMGKEIKFLLHFVKESKQDESGMPNNRFLAERTGGTYSTLKVQPAELEDSGVYFCASSQDRGALYGYTFGSGTRLTVV.

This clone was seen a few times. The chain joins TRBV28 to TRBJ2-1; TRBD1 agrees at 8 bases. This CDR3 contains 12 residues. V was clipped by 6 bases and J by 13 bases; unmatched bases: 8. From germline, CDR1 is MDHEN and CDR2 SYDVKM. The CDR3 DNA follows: TGTGCCAGCAGAACCGACAGGGGAGGCCAGTTCTTC. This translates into CASRTDRGGQFF.